The present T cell receptor beta chain was sequenced within a study of T cell changes during pregnancy in multiple sclerosis (dated by TCRdb to between 2018 and 2021). At the level of the whole study: Changes in the T cell repertoire over the course of pregnancy were examined in this study in women with multiple sclerosis.

The CDR3, from cysteine to phenylalanine, totals 16 residues. The CDR3 DNA has 48 bases and is translated from base 1. Trimming accounts for 7 bases at V and 7 bases at J, while the number of junction bases matched to no gene is 14. CDR1 and CDR2 are read off the germline V gene as MDHEN and SYDVKM. Worth noting for this clone: Its antigen remains unidentified. No clone much larger than this one lies a single base away; base qualities are absent.

Preparation of the library involved the immunoSEQ multiplex PCR assay. The source is immuneACCESS, and TCRdb retained only in-frame sequences with V and J called. Part of the clones is not carried over; for the studies checked, unresolved V genes explain less than half of this, and the remainder is unexplained. This sample holds tens of thousands of clones; 85% to 95% were observed only once. In total, the top ten clones hold approximately 4.3% of the sample. The source is a female donor with multiple sclerosis, enrolled in a pregnancy study. The sequencing used CD8+ T cells from peripheral blood mononuclear cells, collected in the first trimester of pregnancy. The receptor chain draws on TRBV28 and TRBJ2-1; TRBD2 lines up with 9 middle nucleotides. This receptor carries the CDR3 CASTIVYSGRLNEQFF. The DNA sequence follows: TGTGCCAGCACCATCGTCTATAGCGGGAGATTAAATGAGCAGTTCTTC.